A selection of T cell receptor beta chains follows, all from one sample in a study of T cell repertoires in aging, cancer and after chemotherapy. TCRdb recomputed calls from the multiplex PCR reads with MiXCR, one row per CDR3 protein. The data contain around 15,000 distinct CDR3 sequences, 45% to 50% of them singletons. Sequencing input: blood. Source of these receptors: a human donor in good health. Both conserved end residues are part of each CDR3.

cdr3_aa	v_call	j_call	cdr3_length
CATSSDSYSGANVLTF	TRBV15	TRBJ2-6	16
CASSFLLAGDRQYF	TRBV12-3/TRBV12-4	TRBJ2-7	14
CASSEAFDAGELFF	TRBV6-1	TRBJ2-2	14
CASSLDRPMEQFF	TRBV19	TRBJ2-1	13
CASSWADRGGYTF	TRBV5-6	TRBJ1-2	13
CASSEGKFGVQYF	TRBV6-1	TRBJ2-4	13
CASSPTAGSYEQYF	TRBV18	TRBJ2-7	14
CATSRGPGLAGLHEQYF	TRBV15	TRBJ2-7	17
CASSIMVGLENNEQFF	TRBV19	TRBJ2-1	16
CATSRNPGPDTQYF	TRBV15	TRBJ2-3	14
CASSLSSGPLRVAEAFF	TRBV27	TRBJ1-1	17